A single sample is the source of the 2 T cell receptor beta chains below, sequenced in a study of blood T cell repertoires in COVID-19. The protocol was immunoSEQ multiplex PCR, while the TCRdb copy is restricted to in-frame clones and leaves out a portion. This sample has some 340,000 clones, with 83% found just once. Sequences were obtained from peripheral blood. These receptors originate from a man aged 30 to 39 with active or convalescent COVID-19.

The chain combines TRBV28 with TRBJ1-6; D perhaps matches TRBD1 (6 bases). V dropped 1 base and J dropped 7 bases, with 17 bases sitting between them. The CDR3 spans 17 residues. Germline V lookup: CDR1 MDHEN, CDR2 SYDVKM. The CDR3 protein is CASSLYPGQPENSPLHF. The CDR3 nucleotides read TGTGCCAGCAGTTTATACCCGGGACAACCCGAGAATTCACCCCTCCACTTT.

The rearrangement uses TRBV27 and TRBJ1-1, with D tentatively TRBD1 (5 bases). The CDR3 has 13 amino acids. The V gene lost 2 bases and the J gene lost 4 bases, with 8 bases spanning the gap. Germline assignment: CDR1 MNHEY and CDR2 SMNVEV (reference sequence). The CDR3 bases are TGTGCCAGCAGTTTAGGGGCTGGCACTGAAGCTTTCTTT. Protein: CASSLGAGTEAFF.